The entry that follows covers one T cell receptor beta chain sequence. The antigen is not known. The data were produced by immunoSEQ multiplex PCR, yet TCRdb's version contains in-frame clones alone and is incomplete. This sample has 25,000 to 35,000 clones, with roughly 78% found just once. These data originate in a study of pediatric ulcerative colitis. General study points: All ulcerative colitis patients, but no controls, carried two rectal clonotypes. This repertoire reflects total lymphocytes rather than subpopulations like regulatory T cells.

V was shortened by 0 bases and J by 8 bases, with 10 bases between the two germline ends. The CDR3 contains 13 residues. Germline CDR1 is MGHRA and CDR2 is YSYEKL. This sequence joins TRBV4-1 and TRBJ1-2; a possible D gene is TRBD1 (5 bases). The receptor comes from a boy aged 5-17 years with severe ulcerative colitis. What was sequenced was blood. For the CDR3, the DNA is TGCGCCAGCAGCCAAGATTCAGGGCCGGGCTACACCTTC. Translated: CASSQDSGPGYTF.